A selection of T cell receptor beta chains follows, all from one sample in a study of blood T cell repertoires in COVID-19. Only in-frame clones appear in the TCRdb table, and some are missing; sequencing was by immunoSEQ multiplex PCR. The sample lists tens of thousands of clones, 70% to 85% seen once, with 3% to 4% in the top ten. The sample taken for sequencing was peripheral blood. Receptors originate from a man in his 60s with acute or convalescent COVID-19. Both conserved end residues are part of each CDR3. A D gene is named only where the DNA matches it firmly. Clone size is stated in some rows and not others, as once, few, many or a class when expanded.

CDR3 | DNA | size | J | D | V
CASSQDRAYQPQHF | TGTGCCAGCAGCCAGGACAGGGCTTATCAGCCCCAGCATTTT | NA | TRBJ1-5 | TRBD1 | TRBV7-2
CASSQLGALNSPLHF | TGCGCCAGCAGCCAACTGGGCGCCCTTAATTCACCCCTCCACTTT | NA | TRBJ1-6 | NA | TRBV4-3
CASSLGPSGRELSYEQYF | TGTGCCAGCAGCTTGGGTCCTAGCGGGAGAGAACTCTCCTACGAGCAGTACTTC | once | TRBJ2-7 | TRBD2 | TRBV5-4
CASSLERPTYEQYF | TGCGCCAGCAGCTTGGAGCGGCCAACCTACGAGCAGTACTTC | NA | TRBJ2-7 | NA | TRBV5-1
CASSLVGQRWQYF | TGTGCCAGCAGCTTGGTTGGGCAGCGGTGGCAGTACTTC | NA | TRBJ2-7 | NA | TRBV5-6
CASSPSGQSTDTQYF | TGCGCCAGCAGCCCTTCGGGACAGAGCACAGATACGCAGTATTTT | few | TRBJ2-3 | TRBD1 | TRBV4-1
CASSLGGPDGDTQYF | TGTGCCAGCAGCTTGGGGGGCCCTGATGGGGATACGCAGTATTTT | NA | TRBJ2-3 | NA | TRBV5-4
CASSLQARGALFF | TGTGCCAGCAGCTTACAGGCCCGAGGTGCCCTGTTTTTT | NA | TRBJ2-2 | NA | TRBV5-6
CASSDQALGQQETQYF | TGTGCCAGCAGTGACCAGGCGCTGGGACAGCAAGAGACCCAGTACTTC | NA | TRBJ2-5 | TRBD1 | TRBV6-4
CASSFGGAGANVLTF | TGTGCCAGCAGCTTCGGGGGGGCTGGGGCCAACGTCCTGACTTTC | NA | TRBJ2-6 | TRBD2 | TRBV11-3
CATSRLELMNTEAFF | TGTGCCACCAGCCGACTCGAGCTCATGAACACTGAAGCTTTCTTT | NA | TRBJ1-1 | NA | TRBV15
CASSAPRDLYEQYF | TGTGCCAGCAGCGCCCCCCGGGATCTCTACGAGCAGTACTTC | NA | TRBJ2-7 | NA | TRBV7-2
CASSLRRGRGNEQYF | TGTGCCAGCAGCTTAAGGCGAGGCAGGGGGAACGAGCAGTACTTC | NA | TRBJ2-7 | TRBD1 | TRBV27
CASSPSPGQRLGETQYF | TGTGCCAGCTCACCAAGTCCGGGACAACGCCTGGGGGAGACCCAGTACTTC | NA | TRBJ2-5 | NA | TRBV18
CASSSQGHNTEAFF | TGTGCCAGCAGCTCACAGGGTCATAACACTGAAGCTTTCTTT | NA | TRBJ1-1 | NA | TRBV2
CASSLSGVETQYF | TGTGCCAGCAGTTTATCCGGGGTAGAGACCCAGTACTTC | NA | TRBJ2-5 | NA | TRBV12-3/TRBV12-4